The 20 T cell receptor beta chains presented below share a single source sample, sequenced in a study of glioma-infiltrating T cells after dendritic cell vaccination. Libraries were prepared by immunoSEQ multiplex PCR; TCRdb keeps only in-frame clonotypes and omits some of them. The table includes about 92,000 clones, around 86% detected once. Sequenced here: blood, sampled before dendritic cell vaccination. The source is a human donor with glioblastoma.

The genes are TRBV10-3 and TRBJ2-4; maybe TRBD1 (7 bases). This CDR3 is built from 15 residues. Trimming shortened V by 3 bases and J by 0 bases, and 9 bases separated the two germline ends. CDR1 is ENHRY, CDR2 SYGVKD, per germline. CDR3 in DNA: TGTGCCATCAGTGACAGGGGGGTAGCCAAAAACATTCAGTACTTC. This encodes CAISDRGVAKNIQYF.

CDR3 sequence reads: CASSLAAQGAFTDTQYF. Written as DNA, the CDR3 is TGTGCCAGCAGCTTGGCGGCACAGGGGGCGTTCACAGATACGCAGTATTTT. J is TRBJ2-3 and V is TRBV5-4, with 9 bases identical to TRBD1. Germline assignment: CDR1 SGHNT and CDR2 YYREEE (reference sequence). The CDR3 runs 17 residues. J was trimmed by 2 bases and V by 0 bases; bases with no gene match: 7.

V usage is TRBV5-6 and J usage is TRBJ2-1; 8 nucleotides align to TRBD2. The CDR3 is made up of 15 amino acids. The J segment lost 4 bases and the V segment lost 0 bases, leaving 3 bases of the junction unmatched. The V gene's germline CDR1 is SGHDT and CDR2 YYEEEE. The CDR3 bases are TGTGCCAGCAGCTTGGGACTAGCGCAGTACAATGAGCAGTTCTTC. As protein: CASSLGLAQYNEQFF.

The chain uses TRBV5-4 and TRBJ2-1, with 9 bases lining up with TRBD2. Unmatched junction bases numbered 6, after V lost 1 base and J lost 1 base. This CDR3 is built from 17 residues. The germline V gene encodes CDR1 SGHNT and CDR2 YYREEE (reference sequence). In nucleotides, the CDR3 is TGTGCCAGCAGCTTGCTTTTTCTAGCGGGGTCCTACAATGAGCAGTTCTTC. Protein sequence: CASSLLFLAGSYNEQFF.

V gene TRBV7-9 combines with J gene TRBJ2-3; possible D gene TRBD2, 7 bases. CDR1 and CDR2 from the germline V gene are SEHNR and FQNEAQ (reference sequence). This CDR3 comprises 16 residues. Trimming left V 1 base short and J 2 bases short, with 13 bases between. As DNA, the CDR3 is TGTGCCAGCAGCTTAGAGGGGGGGGCGTACACAGATACGCAGTATTTT. Translation: CASSLEGGAYTDTQYF.

This clone appeared a few times. The chain carries TRBV5-1 and TRBJ2-5; TRBD2 agrees at 8 bases. Germline CDR1 SGHRS, CDR2 YFSETQ. V dropped 3 bases and J dropped 4; count of bases not matched to a gene: 8. The CDR3 length is 15 residues. The CDR3 DNA sequence: TGCGCCAGCAGCTCATTAGCGGGGCGGGGAGAGACCCAGTACTTC. It translates to CASSSLAGRGETQYF.

For this clone: Additional DNA sequences in this sample encode the identical CDR3. The rearrangement uses TRBV5-1 and TRBJ2-3; 11 positions agree with TRBD2. The CDR3 runs to 15 residues. Trimming took 5 bases from V and 1 from J; bases not matched to a gene: 3. In germline, CDR1 is SGHRS, CDR2 YFSETQ. CDR3: CASSSLAGGTDTQYF. The CDR3 DNA reads as TGCGCCAGCAGTTCACTAGCGGGAGGCACAGATACGCAGTATTTT.

The V call is TRBV7-2, the J call TRBJ1-2; a weak D match, TRBD1 (6 bases). This CDR3 region has 16 residues. From germline, CDR1 is SGHTA and CDR2 FQGNSA. Trimming left V 0 bases short and J 1 base short, with 12 bases between. CDR3 residues: CASSLAEGVLNYGYTF. CDR3 nucleotide sequence: TGTGCCAGCAGCTTAGCCGAGGGGGTGCTTAACTATGGCTACACCTTC.

This chain joins TRBV5-1 and TRBJ1-6; D unclear. V dropped 1 base and J dropped 9 bases, with 20 bases sitting between them. There are 17 residues in the CDR3. CDR1 is SGHRS and CDR2 is YFSETQ in the germline V gene. The CDR3 DNA sequence: TGCGCCAGCAGCTTGCCGTATCAGACCCCCGGGTTTTCACCCCTCCACTTT. Protein product: CASSLPYQTPGFSPLHF.

The V and J genes are TRBV2 and TRBJ2-1, with D unresolved. CDR3 length: 13 amino acids. Germline lookup yields CDR1 SNHLY and CDR2 FYNNEI. The V end was cut by 6 bases, the J end by 0 bases, with 6 bases between. CDR3: CASRTSSYNEQFF. DNA for the CDR3: TGTGCCAGCAGAACGAGCTCCTACAATGAGCAGTTCTTC. Filled out from reference TRBV2 and TRBJ2-1, the complete variable domain reads EPEVTQTPSHQVTQMGQEVILRCVPISNHLYFYWYRQILGQKVEFLVSFYNNEISEKSEIFDDQFSVERPDGSNFTLKIRSTKLEDSAMYFCASRTSSYNEQFFGPGTRLTVL.

The rearrangement joins TRBV27 to TRBJ2-7; TRBD2 matches at 8 bases. Germline V gene data show CDR1 as MNHEY and CDR2 as SMNVEV (reference sequence). The junction had 7 bases not matched to a gene; V was cut back by 9 bases and J by 0 bases. The CDR3 has 14 amino acids. The CDR3 here is CASWGGGSSYEQYF. The CDR3 bases are TGTGCCAGTTGGGGCGGGGGGAGCTCCTACGAGCAGTACTTC.

The rearrangement joins TRBV7-9 to TRBJ1-2; tentative D call: TRBD1 (5 bases). CDR1 is SEHNR, CDR2 FQNEAQ, per germline (reference sequence). The CDR3 has 13 amino acids. Trimming left V 3 bases short and J 6 bases short, with 11 bases between. This CDR3 is CASSFDTGNGYTF. DNA for the CDR3: TGTGCCAGCAGCTTCGACACAGGAAATGGCTACACCTTC.

The rearrangement uses TRBV6-4 and TRBJ2-1; D unresolved. The V end lost 0 bases, the J end lost 6 bases, and 12 bases lay between the germline ends. Germline CDR1 reads MRHNA; CDR2 reads SNTAGT. The CDR3 runs 15 residues. CDR3 in amino acids: CASSDSSLVSNEQFF. In DNA, the CDR3 is TGTGCCAGCAGTGACTCGAGTCTAGTTTCCAATGAGCAGTTCTTC.

V gene TRBV7-2 combines with J gene TRBJ1-2; the D gene is possibly TRBD1 (5 bases). CDR1 SGHTA and CDR2 FQGNSA come from the germline V gene. The CDR3 has 14 residues. V gave up 1 base and J gave up 8 bases, with 14 bases separating them. The CDR3 sequence: CASSLDRQPGGYTF. CDR3 nucleotides: TGTGCCAGCAGCTTAGACAGGCAACCAGGGGGCTACACCTTC.

This rearrangement joins TRBV9 to TRBJ1-5; no clear D gene. In germline, CDR1 is SGDLS, CDR2 YYNGEE. The V end was cut by 0 bases, the J end by 4 bases, with 8 bases between. This CDR3 spans 14 amino acids. This CDR3 reads CASSVGSSNQPQHF. For the CDR3, the DNA is TGTGCCAGCAGCGTAGGGAGCAGTAATCAGCCCCAGCATTTT.

The gene calls are TRBV6-6 and TRBJ2-7; 9 bases fit TRBD2. The germline gives CDR1 MNHNY, CDR2 SVGAGI (reference sequence). This CDR3 has 14 amino acids. Trimming took 6 bases from V and 3 from J; bases not matched to a gene: 6. CDR3 DNA sequence: TGTGCCAGCAGACTCGGGACTAGCTACTACGAGCAGTACTTC. It is translated as CASRLGTSYYEQYF.

V usage is TRBV5-1 and J usage is TRBJ2-2, with D possibly being TRBD2 (6 bases). This CDR3 has 15 amino acids. CDR1 and CDR2 from the germline V gene are SGHRS and YFSETQ. Trimming removed 2 bases at V and 7 bases at J, with 15 bases between. For the CDR3, the DNA is TGCGCCAGCAGCTTTTACGGGGGAGCAGTCGGGGAGCTGTTTTTT. Protein: CASSFYGGAVGELFF.

J is TRBJ1-4 and V is TRBV29-1; TRBD1 aligns across 8 bases. The ends lost 4 bases at V and 8 bases at J; junction bases unmatched: 3. Looked up from germline, CDR1 is SQVTM and CDR2 is ANQGSEA. The CDR3 covers 12 residues. The CDR3 nucleotides are TGCAGCGTTGGGACAGGGAGGGAAAAACTGTTTTTT. It specifies CSVGTGREKLFF.

This clone was counted only a few times. This chain connects TRBV21-1 to TRBJ1-5; TRBD1, as called in the table, went unchecked against the DNA. TRBV21-1 is termed a pseudogene. CDR3 size: 16 residues. CDR3 sequence reads: CASSKRGPHSNQPQHF. The CDR3 DNA sequence: TGTGCCAGCAGCAAAAGGGGGCCTCATAGCAATCAGCCCCAGCATTTT.

The chain recombines TRBV28 with TRBJ2-7, with TRBD1 matching 9 bases. CDR1 is MDHEN and CDR2 is SYDVKM in the germline V gene. This CDR3 region has 14 residues. The V gene end was trimmed by 6 bases and the J gene end by 6 bases; junction bases not matched to a gene: 9. The CDR3 DNA follows: TGTGCCAGCAGCTGGGGACAGGGAGCAAGCGAGCAGTACTTC. Protein sequence: CASSWGQGASEQYF. Full variable domain (outside the CDR3, taken from reference TRBV28 and TRBJ2-7): DVKVTQSSRYLVKRTGEKVFLECVQDMDHENMFWYRQDPGLGLRLIYFSYDVKMKEKGDIPEGYSVSREKKERFSLILESASTNQTSMYLCASSWGQGASEQYFGPGTRLTVT.